The TCR beta chain under discussion was sequenced for a study of vaccination and CD4 T cells after COVID-19. Treatment described: 10-day PBMC culture with coronavirus spike peptide pools or control peptides (ViraFEST assay). An Oncomine TCR Beta short-read assay was used to sequence the DNA from cultured CD4+ T cells. TCRdb recomputed calls from the PCR reads with MiXCR, one row per CDR3 protein. The table has about 17,000 distinct CDR3 sequences, 38% seen once; the top ten hold roughly 12%. This clonotype was detected only a few times. The antigen remains unidentified. Trimming removed 5 bases from V and 5 bases from J; junction bases left unmatched: 7. CDR3 size: 14 residues. CDR1 SGHNT and CDR2 YENEEA come from the germline V gene.

This chain links TRBV11-3 with TRBJ2-3; 7 bases agree with TRBD2. Sequencing used CD4+ T cells from blood, cultured in vitro. This receptor was identified in a human donor who had recovered from COVID-19. CDR3 sequence reads: CASSQGLDVDTQYF. CDR3 nucleotide sequence: TGTGCCAGCAGCCAAGGACTAGATGTAGATACGCAGTATTTT.